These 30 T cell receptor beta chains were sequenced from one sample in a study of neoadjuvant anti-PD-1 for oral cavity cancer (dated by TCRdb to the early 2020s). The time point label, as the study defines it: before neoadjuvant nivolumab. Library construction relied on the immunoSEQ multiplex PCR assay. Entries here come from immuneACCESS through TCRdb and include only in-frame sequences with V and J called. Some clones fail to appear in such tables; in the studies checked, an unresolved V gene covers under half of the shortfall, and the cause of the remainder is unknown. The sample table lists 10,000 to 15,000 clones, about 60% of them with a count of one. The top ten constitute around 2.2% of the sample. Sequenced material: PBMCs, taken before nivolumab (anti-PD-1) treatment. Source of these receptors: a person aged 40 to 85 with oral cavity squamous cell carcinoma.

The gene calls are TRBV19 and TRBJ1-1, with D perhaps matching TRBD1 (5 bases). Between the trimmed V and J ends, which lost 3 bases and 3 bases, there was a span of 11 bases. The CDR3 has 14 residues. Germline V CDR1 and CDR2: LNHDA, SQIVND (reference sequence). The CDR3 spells CASSMSGAYTEAFF. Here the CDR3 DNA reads TGTGCCAGTAGTATGTCCGGGGCGTACACTGAAGCTTTCTTT.

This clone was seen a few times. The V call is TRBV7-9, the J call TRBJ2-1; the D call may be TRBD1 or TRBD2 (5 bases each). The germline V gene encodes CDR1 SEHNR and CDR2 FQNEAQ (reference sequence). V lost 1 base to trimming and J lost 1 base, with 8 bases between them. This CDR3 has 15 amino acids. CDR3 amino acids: CASSLVGVSYNEQFF. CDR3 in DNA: TGTGCCAGCAGCTTAGTGGGGGTTTCCTACAATGAGCAGTTCTTC.

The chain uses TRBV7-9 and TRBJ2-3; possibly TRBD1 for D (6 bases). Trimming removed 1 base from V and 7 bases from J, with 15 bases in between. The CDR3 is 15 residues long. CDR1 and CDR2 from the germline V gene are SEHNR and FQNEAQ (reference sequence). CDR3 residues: CASSLVEGGVNTQYF. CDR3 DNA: TGTGCCAGCAGCTTAGTAGAAGGGGGTGTTAATACGCAGTATTTT.

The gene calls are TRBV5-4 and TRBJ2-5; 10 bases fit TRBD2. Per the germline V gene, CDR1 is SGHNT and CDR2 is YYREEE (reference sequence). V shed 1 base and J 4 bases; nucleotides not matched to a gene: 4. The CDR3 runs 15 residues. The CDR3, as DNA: TGTGCCAGCAGCTTGACTAGCGGGGTAGGAGAGACCCAGTACTTC. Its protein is CASSLTSGVGETQYF.

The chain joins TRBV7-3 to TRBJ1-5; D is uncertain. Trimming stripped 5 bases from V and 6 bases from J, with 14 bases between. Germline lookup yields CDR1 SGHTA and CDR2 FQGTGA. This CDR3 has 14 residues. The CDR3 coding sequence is TGTGCCAGCAGCACCCGGGAAAACAGTCAGCCCCAGCATTTT. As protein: CASSTRENSQPQHF.

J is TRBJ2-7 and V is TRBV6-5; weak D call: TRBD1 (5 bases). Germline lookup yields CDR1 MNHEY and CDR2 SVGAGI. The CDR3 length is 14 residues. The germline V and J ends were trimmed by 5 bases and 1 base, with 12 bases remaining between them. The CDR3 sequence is CASSRTHLSYEQYF. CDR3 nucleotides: TGTGCCAGCAGTCGGACACACCTTTCCTACGAGCAGTACTTC.

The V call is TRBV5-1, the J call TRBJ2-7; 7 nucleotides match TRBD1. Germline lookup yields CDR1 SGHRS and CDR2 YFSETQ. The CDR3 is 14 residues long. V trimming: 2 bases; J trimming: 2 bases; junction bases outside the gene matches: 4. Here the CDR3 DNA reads TGCGCCAGCAGCTTAATCCAGGGGGCCTACGAGCAGTACTTC. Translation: CASSLIQGAYEQYF. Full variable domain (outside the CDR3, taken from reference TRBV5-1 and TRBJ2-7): KAGVTQTPRYLIKTRGQQVTLSCSPISGHRSVSWYQQTPGQGLQFLFEYFSETQRNKGNFPGRFSGRQFSNSRSEMNVSTLELGDSALYLCASSLIQGAYEQYFGPGTRLTVT.

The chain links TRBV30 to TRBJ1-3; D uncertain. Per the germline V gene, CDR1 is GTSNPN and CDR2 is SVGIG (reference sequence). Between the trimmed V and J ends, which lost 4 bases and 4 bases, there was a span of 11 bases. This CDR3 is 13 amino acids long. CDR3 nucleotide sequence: TGTGCCTGGAAGATAAGGGTCGGAAACACCATATATTTT. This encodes CAWKIRVGNTIYF. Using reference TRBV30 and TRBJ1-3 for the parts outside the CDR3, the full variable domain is SQTIHQWPATLVQPVGSPLSLECTVEGTSNPNLYWYRQAAGRGLQLLFYSVGIGQISSEVPQNLSASRPQDRQFILSSKKLLLSDSGFYLCAWKIRVGNTIYFGEGSWLTVV.

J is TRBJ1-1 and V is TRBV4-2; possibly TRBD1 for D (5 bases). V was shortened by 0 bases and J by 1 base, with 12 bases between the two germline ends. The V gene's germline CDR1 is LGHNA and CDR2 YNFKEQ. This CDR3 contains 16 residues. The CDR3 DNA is TGTGCCAGCAGCCAAGATGAGGGTAGGGGGAACACTGAAGCTTTCTTT. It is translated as CASSQDEGRGNTEAFF.

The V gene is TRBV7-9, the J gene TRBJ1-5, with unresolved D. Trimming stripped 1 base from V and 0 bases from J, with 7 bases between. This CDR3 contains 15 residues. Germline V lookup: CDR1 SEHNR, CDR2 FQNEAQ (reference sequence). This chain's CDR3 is CASSLGGYSNQPQHF. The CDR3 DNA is TGTGCCAGCAGCTTAGGGGGTTATAGCAATCAGCCCCAGCATTTT.

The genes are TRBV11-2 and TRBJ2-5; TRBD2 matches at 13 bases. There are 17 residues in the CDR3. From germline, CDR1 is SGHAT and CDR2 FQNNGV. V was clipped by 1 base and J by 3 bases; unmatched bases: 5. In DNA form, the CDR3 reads TGTGCCAGCAGCTTAGGGACTAGCGGGAGAGGGGAAGAGACCCAGTACTTC. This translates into CASSLGTSGRGEETQYF.

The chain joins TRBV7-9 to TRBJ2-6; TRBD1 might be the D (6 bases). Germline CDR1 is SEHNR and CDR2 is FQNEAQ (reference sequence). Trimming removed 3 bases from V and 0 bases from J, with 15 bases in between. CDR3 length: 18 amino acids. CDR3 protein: CASSFPGHTSSGANVLTF. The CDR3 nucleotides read TGTGCCAGCAGCTTTCCGGGACATACGAGCTCTGGGGCCAACGTCCTGACTTTC.

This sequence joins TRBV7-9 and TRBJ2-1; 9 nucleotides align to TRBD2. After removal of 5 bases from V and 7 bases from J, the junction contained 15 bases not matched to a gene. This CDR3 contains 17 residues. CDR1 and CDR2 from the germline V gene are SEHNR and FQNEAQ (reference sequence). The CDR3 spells CASSPHRVSSGTNEQFF. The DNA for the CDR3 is TGTGCCAGCAGCCCTCATAGAGTATCTAGCGGGACTAATGAGCAGTTCTTC. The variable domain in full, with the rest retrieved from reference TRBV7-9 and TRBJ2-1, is DTGVSQNPRHKITKRGQNVTFRCDPISEHNRLYWYRQTLGQGPEFLTYFQNEAQLEKSRLLSDRFSAERPKGSFSTLEIQRTEQGDSAMYLCASSPHRVSSGTNEQFFGPGTRLTVL.

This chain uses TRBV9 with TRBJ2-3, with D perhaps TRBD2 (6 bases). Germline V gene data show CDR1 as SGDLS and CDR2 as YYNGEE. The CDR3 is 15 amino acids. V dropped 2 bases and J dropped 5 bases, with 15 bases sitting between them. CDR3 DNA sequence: TGTGCCAGCAGCGTGGGAGGTAAGATGCAAGATACGCAGTATTTT. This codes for CASSVGGKMQDTQYF. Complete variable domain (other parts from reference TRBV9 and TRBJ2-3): DSGVTQTPKHLITATGQRVTLRCSPRSGDLSVYWYQQSLDQGLQFLIQYYNGEERAKGNILERFSAQQFPDLHSELNLSSLELGDSALYFCASSVGGKMQDTQYFGPGTRLTVL.

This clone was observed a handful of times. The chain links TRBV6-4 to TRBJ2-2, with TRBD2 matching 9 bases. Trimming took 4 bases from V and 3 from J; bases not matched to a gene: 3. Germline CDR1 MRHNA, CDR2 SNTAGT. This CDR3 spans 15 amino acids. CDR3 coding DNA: TGTGCCAGCAGTGTTTTAGCGGGGGACACCGGGGAGCTGTTTTTT. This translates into CASSVLAGDTGELFF.

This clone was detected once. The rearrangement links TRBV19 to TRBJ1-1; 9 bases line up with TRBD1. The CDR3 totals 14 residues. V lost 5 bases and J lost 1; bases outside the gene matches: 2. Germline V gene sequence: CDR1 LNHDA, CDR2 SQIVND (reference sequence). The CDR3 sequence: CASSPDRGNTEAFF. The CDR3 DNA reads TGTGCCAGTAGTCCGGACAGGGGGAACACTGAAGCTTTCTTT.

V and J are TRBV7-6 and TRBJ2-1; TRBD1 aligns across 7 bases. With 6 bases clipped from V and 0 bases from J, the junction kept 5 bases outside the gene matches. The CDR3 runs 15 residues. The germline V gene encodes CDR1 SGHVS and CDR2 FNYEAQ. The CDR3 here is CASSSTGVSYNEQFF. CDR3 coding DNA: TGTGCCAGCAGTTCAACAGGGGTCTCCTACAATGAGCAGTTCTTC. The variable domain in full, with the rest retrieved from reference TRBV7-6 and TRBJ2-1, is GAGVSQSPRYKVTKRGQDVALRCDPISGHVSLYWYRQALGQGPEFLTYFNYEAQQDKSGLPNDRFSAERPEGSISTLTIQRTEQRDSAMYRCASSSTGVSYNEQFFGPGTRLTVL.

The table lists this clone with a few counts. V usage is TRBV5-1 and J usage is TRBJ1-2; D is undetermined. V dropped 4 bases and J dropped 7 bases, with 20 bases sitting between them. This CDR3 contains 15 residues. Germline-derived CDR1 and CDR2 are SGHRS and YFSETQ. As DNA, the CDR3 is TGCGCCAGCAGCGAGACACCTGTACAAGTCGGTGGCTACACCTTC. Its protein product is CASSETPVQVGGYTF.

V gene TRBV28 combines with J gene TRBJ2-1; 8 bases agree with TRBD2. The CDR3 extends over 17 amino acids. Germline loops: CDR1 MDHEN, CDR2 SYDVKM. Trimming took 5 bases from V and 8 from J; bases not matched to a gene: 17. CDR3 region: CASSTAGARAVIDEQFF. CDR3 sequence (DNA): TGTGCCAGCAGTACAGCGGGAGCTCGAGCGGTTATCGATGAGCAGTTCTTC.

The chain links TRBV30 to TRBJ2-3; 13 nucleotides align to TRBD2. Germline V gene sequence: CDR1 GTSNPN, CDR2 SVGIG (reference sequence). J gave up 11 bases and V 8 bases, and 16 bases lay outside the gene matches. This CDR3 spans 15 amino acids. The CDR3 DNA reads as TGTGCCCTCACCCTCACAACTAGCGGGAGGGACGGGCAGTATTTT. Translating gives CALTLTTSGRDGQYF.

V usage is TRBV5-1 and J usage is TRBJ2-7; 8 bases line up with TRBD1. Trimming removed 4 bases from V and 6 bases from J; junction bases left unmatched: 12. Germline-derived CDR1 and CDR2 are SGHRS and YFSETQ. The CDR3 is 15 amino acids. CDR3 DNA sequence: TGCGCCAGCAGCGTCGAGACAGGGGTCCACCTCGAGCAGTACTTC. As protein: CASSVETGVHLEQYF.

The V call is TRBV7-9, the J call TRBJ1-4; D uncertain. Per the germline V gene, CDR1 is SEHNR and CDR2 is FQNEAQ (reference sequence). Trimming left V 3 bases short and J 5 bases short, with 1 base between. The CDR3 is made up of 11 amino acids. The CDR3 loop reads CASSFNEKLFF. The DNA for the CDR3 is TGTGCCAGCAGCTTCAATGAAAAACTGTTTTTT.

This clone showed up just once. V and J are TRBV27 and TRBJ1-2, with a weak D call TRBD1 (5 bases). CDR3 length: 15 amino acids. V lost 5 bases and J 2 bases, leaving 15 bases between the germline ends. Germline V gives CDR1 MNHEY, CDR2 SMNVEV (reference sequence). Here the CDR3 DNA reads TGTGCCAGCAGTCCCAGGGTAATCAGCAACTATGGCTACACCTTC. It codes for CASSPRVISNYGYTF.

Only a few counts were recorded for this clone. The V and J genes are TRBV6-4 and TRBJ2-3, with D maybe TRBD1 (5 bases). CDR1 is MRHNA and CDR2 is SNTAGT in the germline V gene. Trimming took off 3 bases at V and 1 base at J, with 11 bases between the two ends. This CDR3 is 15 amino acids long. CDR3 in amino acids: CASSEGVSGTDTQYF. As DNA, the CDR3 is TGTGCCAGCAGTGAAGGGGTATCTGGCACAGATACGCAGTATTTT.

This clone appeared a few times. As DNA, the CDR3 is TGTGCCAGCAGTCTCCGGGACGGCTATGGCTACACCTTC. Encoded protein: CASSLRDGYGYTF. This chain uses TRBV6-5 with TRBJ1-2; D is perhaps TRBD1 (5 bases). Deletions cut 5 bases from V and 4 bases from J, with 11 bases between. Germline CDR1 is MNHEY and CDR2 is SVGAGI. This CDR3 is built from 13 residues.

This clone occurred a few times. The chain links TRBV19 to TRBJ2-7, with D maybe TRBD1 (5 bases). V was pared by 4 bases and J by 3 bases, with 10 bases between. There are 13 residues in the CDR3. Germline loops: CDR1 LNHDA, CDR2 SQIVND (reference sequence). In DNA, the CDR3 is TGTGCCAGTAGTACTCTCGACAGCTACGAGCAGTACTTC. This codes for CASSTLDSYEQYF.

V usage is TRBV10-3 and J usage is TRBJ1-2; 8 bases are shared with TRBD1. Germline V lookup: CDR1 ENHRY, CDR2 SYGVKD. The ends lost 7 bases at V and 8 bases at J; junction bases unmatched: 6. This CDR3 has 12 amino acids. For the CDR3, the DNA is TGTGCCATCAAGGACAGGGATTACGGCTACACCTTC. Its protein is CAIKDRDYGYTF.

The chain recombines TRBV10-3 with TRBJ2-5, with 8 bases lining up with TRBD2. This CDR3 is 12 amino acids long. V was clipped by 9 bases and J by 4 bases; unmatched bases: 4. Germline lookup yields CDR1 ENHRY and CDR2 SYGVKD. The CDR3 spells CAIKTSAETQYF. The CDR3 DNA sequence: TGTGCCATAAAGACTAGCGCAGAGACCCAGTACTTC.

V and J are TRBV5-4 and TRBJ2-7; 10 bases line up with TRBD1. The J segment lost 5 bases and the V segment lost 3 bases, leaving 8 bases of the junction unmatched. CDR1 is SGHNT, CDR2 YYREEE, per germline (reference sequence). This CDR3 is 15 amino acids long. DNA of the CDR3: TGTGCCAGCAGCTACAGACAGGGGGCCAGGAACGAGCAGTACTTC. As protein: CASSYRQGARNEQYF.

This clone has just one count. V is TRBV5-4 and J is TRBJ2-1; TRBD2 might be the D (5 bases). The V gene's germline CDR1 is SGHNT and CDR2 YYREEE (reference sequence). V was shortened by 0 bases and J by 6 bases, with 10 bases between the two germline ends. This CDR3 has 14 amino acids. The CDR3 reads CASSLEAGLNEQFF. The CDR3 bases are TGTGCCAGCAGCTTGGAGGCGGGTCTCAATGAGCAGTTCTTC.